Presented here are 5 T cell receptor beta chains from one specimen sequenced in a study of blood T cells in healthy people across ages. A second PCR of about 6 to 11 cycles used a sample-barcoded 5' primer and a J-beta primer mix. Via MiXCR, TCRdb re-called the 5' RACE reads, giving one row per CDR3 protein. The table records approximately 810,000 distinct CDR3 sequences, roughly 34% of them present only once. Source material: blood. All receptors come from a man aged 18-30 years in good health.

The rearrangement joins TRBV4-3 to TRBJ1-5, with no clear D. The germline CDR1 and CDR2 sequences are LGHNA and YSLEER. The V gene lost 0 bases and the J gene lost 6 bases, with 6 bases spanning the gap. The length of the CDR3 is 13 residues. CDR3 coding DNA: TGCGCCAGCAGCCAAGATGAGCTTCAGCCCCAGCATTTT. Protein sequence: CASSQDELQPQHF.

The J gene is TRBJ2-1, the V gene TRBV2; 7 positions match TRBD1. The germline V gene has CDR1 SNHLY and CDR2 FYNNEI. The ends lost 8 bases at V and 5 bases at J; junction bases unmatched: 6. CDR3 length: 13 residues. CDR3 sequence reads: CASGTVPNNEQFF. As DNA, the CDR3 is TGTGCCAGCGGGACAGTCCCGAACAATGAGCAGTTCTTC.

About this clonotype: One base away lies a much larger clone, so this may be a sequencing read error. This sequence joins TRBV12-3 or TRBV12-4 and TRBJ2-1; 9 bases align to TRBD2. The CDR3 runs to 14 residues. Germline trimming cut 2 bases from V and 10 bases from J; bases unmatched to any gene: 6. DNA for the CDR3: TGTGCCAGCAGTTTACTAGCGGGGACCTACGAGCAGTTCTTC. This translates into CASSLLAGTYEQFF.

This clonotype was seen more than once but under ten times. The chain joins TRBV20-1 to TRBJ1-1; D gene ambiguous. The CDR3 is made up of 15 amino acids. In germline, CDR1 is DFQATT, CDR2 SNEGSKA (reference sequence). Trimming removed 2 bases at V and 6 bases at J, with 19 bases between. CDR3 in amino acids: CSARIERSVLPEAFF. The CDR3 nucleotides read TGCAGTGCTAGAATCGAGCGGTCGGTGTTACCTGAAGCTTTCTTT.

This clonotype was counted only a few times. The rearrangement joins TRBV4-3 to TRBJ1-1; no reliable D call. The V gene lost 1 base and the J gene lost 10 bases, with 16 bases spanning the gap. There are 14 residues in the CDR3. Germline V gene sequence: CDR1 LGHNA, CDR2 YSLEER. The CDR3 nucleotides are TGCGCCAGCAGCCAAGGTTGGGCTGGGCGCGTAGCTTTCTTT. As protein: CASSQGWAGRVAFF.